Below, one TCR beta chain is given with its context. Its cognate antigen has yet to be identified. No much larger clonotype is one base removed from it; base qualities were not supplied. This sample's time point label indicates: about 28 days (+/-7) after the second vaccine dose. AZD1222 recipients with second doses at about 4 weeks or about 12 weeks were pooled, because spike-specific TCR depth and breadth did not differ between schedules. Vaccinee samples were obtained from the UK trials COV001 and COV002, which included a single-blind randomized controlled phase 2/3 trial of AZD1222 (ChAdOx1 nCoV-19) in healthy adults. Trial participant PBMC samples were collected at day 0 and day 28 after the second dose for TCRbeta chain sequencing. This entry belongs to a study of T cell responses to AZD1222 COVID-19 vaccine (dated by TCRdb to about 2021). For context, the study as a whole: A total of about 250 trial participants underwent TCR sequencing, of whom approximately 200 had received two doses of AZD1222 and 26 had received two doses of the MenACWY control vaccine. Trial participants were enrolled by age into subgroups of 18-55, 56-69 and 70-plus years, and around 150, 29 and 61 TCR-sequenced participants, respectively, were included in these subgroups.

Trimming removed 7 bases from V and 0 bases from J, leaving 13 bases between the germline ends. Per the germline V gene, MNHEY is the CDR1 and SVGAGI is the CDR2. The CDR3 runs 15 amino acids, cysteine and phenylalanine included. The CDR3 DNA has 45 bases and is translated from base 1. Broad study findings and their caveats: CD4 TCRs associated with the vaccine covered the entire spike protein, and the dominant responses were in regions 160-218 and 743-854. Spike-specific TCR breadth and depth rose significantly after two AZD1222 doses compared with day 0 and with MenACWY recipients. The 56-69-year group was small, and its depth increase did not reach significance, likely because of low power. Participants were mostly white British and included more females than males, and it was suggested by the authors that clonal diversity may have been underestimated. Epitopes outside the regions mutated in the B.1.351 and B.1.1.7 variants were reportedly recognized by nearly half of the unique spike-specific TCRs. Conclusions about previously exposed vaccinees are limited, since just six AZD1222 recipients were seropositive for SARS-CoV-2 at baseline. Because no samples from the day 14 peak response were available, repertoires could be characterized only after the peak T cell response.

The CDR3 regions of human TCRbeta chains were subjected to immunosequencing. For the original study's pipeline: TCRs in the repertoires were compared against a reference library of SARS-CoV-2-specific TCRs that had been generated with the MIRA antigen-specificity platform. Breadth meant the fraction of unique TCRs that were SARS-CoV-2-associated, whereas depth meant the fraction of total T cells that were SARS-CoV-2-associated. Using the MIRA data, each spike-specific TCR was mapped to the spike region that the TCR reacts to and placed in a CD4 or CD8 class. Log10-transformed breadth and depth values were compared by one-way ANOVA with Sidak's multiple comparisons tests. What TCRdb holds here is the immuneACCESS table cut down to in-frame rearrangements. Part of the clones is not present; checked against another copy, under half of the missing clones reflect an unresolved V gene, and the others are unexplained. V and J calls and clone size are as listed in that table; D and trimming were resolved from the DNA. A total of 110,000 or so clones appear in this sample, approximately 90% of them only once. The top ten clones comprise approximately 6.4% of the sample.

The receptor comes from an adult who received the AZD1222 COVID-19 vaccine. The sequences come from peripheral blood, collected 28 days after the second AZD1222 dose. This chain joins TRBV6-5 to TRBJ1-3; 5 matching bases give a weak D call of TRBD1. The CDR3 loop reads CASTHSGGSGNTIYF. The DNA is TGTGCCAGCACTCATTCGGGGGGCTCTGGAAACACCATATATTTT.